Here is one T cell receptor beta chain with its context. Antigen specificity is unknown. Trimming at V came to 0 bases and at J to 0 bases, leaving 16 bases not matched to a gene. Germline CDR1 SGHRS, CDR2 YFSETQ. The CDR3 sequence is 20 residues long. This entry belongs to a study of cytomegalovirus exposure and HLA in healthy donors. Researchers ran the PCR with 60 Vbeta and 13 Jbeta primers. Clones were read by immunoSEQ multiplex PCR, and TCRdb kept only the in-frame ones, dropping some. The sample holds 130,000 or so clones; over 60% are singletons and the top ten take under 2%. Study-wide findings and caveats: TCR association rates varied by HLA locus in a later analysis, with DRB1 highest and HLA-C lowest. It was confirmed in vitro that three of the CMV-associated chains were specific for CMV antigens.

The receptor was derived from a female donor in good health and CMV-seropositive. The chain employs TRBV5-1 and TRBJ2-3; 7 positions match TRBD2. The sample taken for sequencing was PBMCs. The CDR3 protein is CASSLAINPGLSTSTDTQYF. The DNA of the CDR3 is TGCGCCAGCAGCTTGGCTATAAATCCGGGACTATCAACTAGCACAGATACGCAGTATTTT. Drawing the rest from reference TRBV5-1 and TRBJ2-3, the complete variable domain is KAGVTQTPRYLIKTRGQQVTLSCSPISGHRSVSWYQQTPGQGLQFLFEYFSETQRNKGNFPGRFSGRQFSNSRSEMNVSTLELGDSALYLCASSLAINPGLSTSTDTQYFGPGTRLTVL.